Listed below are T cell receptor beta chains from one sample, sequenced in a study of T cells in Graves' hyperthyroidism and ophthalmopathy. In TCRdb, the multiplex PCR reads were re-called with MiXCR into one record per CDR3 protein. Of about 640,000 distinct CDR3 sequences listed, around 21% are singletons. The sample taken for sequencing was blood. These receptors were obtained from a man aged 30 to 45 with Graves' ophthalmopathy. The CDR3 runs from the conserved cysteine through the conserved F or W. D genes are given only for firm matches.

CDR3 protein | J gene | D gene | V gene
CASSFSGIVTDTQYF | TRBJ2-3 | TRBD2 | TRBV7-9
CASSLGTYMEQYF | TRBJ2-7 | NA | TRBV7-2
CASSIDHGRRGWPQHF | TRBJ1-5 | NA | TRBV19
CASGNSGSFRTGELFF | TRBJ2-2 | TRBD2 | TRBV12-5
CSAQGDYSYNEQFF | TRBJ2-1 | TRBD2 | TRBV20-1
CASSSTDEQYF | TRBJ2-7 | NA | TRBV2
CASSSIAGGYEQYF | TRBJ2-7 | TRBD2 | TRBV27
CASSQVVGLAYEQYF | TRBJ2-7 | NA | TRBV4-3
CASSFPGKRETQYF | TRBJ2-5 | NA | TRBV7-9
CAWGRGVSETFF | TRBJ1-1 | NA | TRBV30
CSVEERGATLAETQYF | TRBJ2-5 | NA | TRBV29-1
CASIGTNLNTEAFF | TRBJ1-1 | NA | TRBV27
CASRMTDLSYGYTF | TRBJ1-2 | NA | TRBV5-6
CASSPLAVTGNEQFF | TRBJ2-1 | TRBD2 | TRBV13
CASSFGRGNSPLHF | TRBJ1-6 | NA | TRBV28
CASSLVASGFYNEQFF | TRBJ2-1 | TRBD2 | TRBV5-1
CASSLFASGSYNEQFF | TRBJ2-1 | TRBD2 | TRBV28